This TCR beta chain originates from a study of blood T cell repertoires in COVID-19 (TCRdb year 2020). For the wider study: The collaborator samples originated in the United States, Italy and Spain and spanned the acute and convalescent phases of COVID-19. The prospective study material was composed of cDNA or gDNA derived from T cells, B-cell-depleted T cells, or PBMCs. Subjects who had been exposed to COVID-19, were actively infected with it, or had recovered from it provided the deeply sampled blood TCRbeta repertoires that made up the dataset. A freely available public database, intended as a resource for researchers studying the immune response to SARS-CoV-2, is where the repertoires were released. Samples came from the ongoing ImmuneRACE study (first 160 participants) plus 1,254 subjects from 6 global collaborators. A de-identified subject ID, COVID-19 status, age in years and sex were almost always included in the sample metadata. Where HLA class I and class II types were available, the types were taken from metadata supplied by the sample provider, not from assay-based typing.

The research as a whole found: The amount of clinical and demographic metadata varied by source and participant and was provided uncurated.

Each collaborating institution followed its own protocols to collect whole blood in K2EDTA tubes. For TCRbeta analysis, collaborators shipped samples as frozen whole blood, isolated PBMCs, or DNA extracted from either of those sample types. CDR1 and CDR2 (LNHDA, SQIVND) derive from the germline V gene (reference sequence). Including the terminal cysteine and phenylalanine, the CDR3 comprises 16 residues. The only DNA kept is the CDR3, 48 bases in frame from the first base. Only a few counts were recorded for this clone. Its binding antigen is unknown. Germline is not matched at one junction end, which may reflect a read error. TCRbeta CDR3 regions were amplified from genomic DNA by means of the immunoSEQ Assay, a bias-controlled multiplex PCR. On the authors' methods: Within the assay, amplification of reference gene primers was used to estimate how many nucleated cells each sample contained. To quantify the absolute abundance of each unique TCRbeta CDR3 rearrangement, sequence reads were collapsed and filtered. Productive Simpson clonality was computed per sample as the square root of Simpson's diversity index over productive rearrangements. The source is immuneACCESS, and TCRdb retained only in-frame sequences with V and J called. Part of the clones is not carried over; for the studies checked, unresolved V genes explain less than half of this, and the remainder is unexplained. V, J and clone size were drawn from that table, and D and trimming were deduced from the DNA. This sample is represented by around 59,000 clones; around 80% of them were singletons. The ten largest clones add up to roughly 6.7% of the sample.

This TCR was sampled from a man aged 55 to 70 with acute or convalescent COVID-19. Sequencing was carried out using peripheral blood. Recombination connected TRBV19 to TRBJ1-2; TRBD1 lines up with 7 middle nucleotides. The sequence in DNA is TGTGCCAGTAGCCCTTTCGCGGGACAGAGCGAAGTAGGCTACGCCTTC. This encodes CASSPFAGQSEVGYAF.